This T cell receptor (beta chain) was sequenced in a study of spatial heterogeneity in lung cancer (dated by TCRdb to between 2017 and 2020). As for the study more broadly: Beta-chain transcripts were consistently detected in greater numbers than alpha-chain transcripts, which likely reflects a higher abundance of beta-chain transcripts. In tumor regions, TCR transcript counts showed a strong correlation with a T cell transcriptional module score from matched bulk RNA-seq. In the raw uncorrected reads, each unique combination of TCR and UMI appeared more than ten times on average. In non-small cell lung cancer, the study quantitatively compared TCR alpha and beta repertoires across several tumor regions, matched nontumor lung, and blood. TCR repertoire features were related to nonsynonymous mutation counts determined by whole-exome sequencing of tumor tissue. At surgery, both alpha and beta chains were TCR-sequenced in about 200 tumor regions, some 64 matched nontumor lung samples and a few dozen PBMC samples. The study at large found these results: Counts of ubiquitous and regional expanded TCRs correlated with counts of ubiquitous and regional nonsynonymous mutations, respectively. Additional single-cell paired TCR alpha and beta sequencing was considered necessary to confirm, at a functional level, the hypothesis that regional TCRs recognize regional mutations. The tumor nonsynonymous mutation count correlated with the number of expanded alpha and beta TCRs within the tumor. TCR-seq was estimated to cover only around 6.4% of tumor T cells for alpha chains and 12% to 15% for beta chains.

V and J are truncated by 2 bases and 7 bases respectively, leaving an intervening sequence of 16 bases. The CDR3 has 14 amino acids, counting the end cysteine and phenylalanine. Just CDR3 DNA is preserved here, 42 bases in frame from base 1. According to the germline V gene, CDR1 reads SGHDT and CDR2 reads YYEEEE. This clonotype registers as medium-sized (0.01 to 0.1%) within its sample. This receptor's antigen is unknown. No base qualities exist here, and no much larger clone lies one base off it. The library was made by 5' RACE. The sequencing machine was a NextSeq 500. The TCR library protocol attached a unique molecular identifier to each TCR cDNA molecule to allow correction of PCR and sequencing errors. In the original analysis: Decombinator tools were used for TCR identification, UMI-based error correction and CDR3 extraction. Expanded TCRs were defined as those above a frequency of 2 per 1,000, corresponding to the top 1% of the tumor frequency distribution. Expanded tumor TCRs were classed as regional if statistically deemed absent (corrected P<0.05) from at least one tumor region, otherwise ubiquitous. Each repertoire was subsampled 100 times to 5,000 TCRs, after which Renyi diversity was computed with the R vegan package. CDR3 similarity networks were constructed using string-kernel similarity of amino acid triplets, with links drawn between CDR3s whose pairwise similarity was above 0.82. TCRdb passed the public sequencing reads through fastp at Q25 and MiXCR, retaining productive beta sequences. Rows with a matching CDR3 protein are joined into one entry that keeps the most common DNA and genes. The V and J calls, along with clone size, are taken from TCRdb and not from the paper's own processing. The sample table contains about 9,600 distinct CDR3 sequences; only one count was recorded for under 6.5% of them. The ten largest clones represent around 7.1% of the sample.

The sample's time point label is to be understood as: sample taken at primary tumor resection. Donors were some 78 patients with early-stage, untreated non-small cell lung cancer from the lung TRACERx cohort. Whole RNA extracted from tumor and nontumor lung tissue, or from cryopreserved PBMC samples, was used for TCR sequencing without cell sorting. A patient was chosen for TCR sequencing only when enough RNA was available from at least two tumor regions. Tumor and adjacent nontumor lung specimens were reviewed by a lung pathologist before selection. The TCR sequence derives from a female donor with early-stage non-small cell lung cancer. Source: lung tumor tissue, taken at surgery. This chain is built from TRBV5-6 and TRBJ2-7, with the D gene not confidently named. The CDR3 is CASSFKTPPGEQYF. The base sequence is TGTGCCAGCAGCTTTAAGACTCCTCCTGGGGAGCAGTACTTC.